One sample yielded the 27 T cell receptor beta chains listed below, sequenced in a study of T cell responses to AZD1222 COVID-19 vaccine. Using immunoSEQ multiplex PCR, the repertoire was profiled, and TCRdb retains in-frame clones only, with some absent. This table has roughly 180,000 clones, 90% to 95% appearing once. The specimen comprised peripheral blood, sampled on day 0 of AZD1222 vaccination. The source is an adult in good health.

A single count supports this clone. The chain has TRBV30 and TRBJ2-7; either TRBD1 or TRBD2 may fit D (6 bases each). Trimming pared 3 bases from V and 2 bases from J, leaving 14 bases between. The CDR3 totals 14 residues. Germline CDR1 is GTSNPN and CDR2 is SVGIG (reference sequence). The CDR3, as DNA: TGTGCCTGGAGCTTAGGGGGGATGGCCTACGAGCAGTACTTC. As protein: CAWSLGGMAYEQYF.

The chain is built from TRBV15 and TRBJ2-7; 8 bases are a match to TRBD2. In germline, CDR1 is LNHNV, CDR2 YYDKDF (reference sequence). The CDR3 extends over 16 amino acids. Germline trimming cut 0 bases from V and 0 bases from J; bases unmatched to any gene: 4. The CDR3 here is CATSREGTSGSYEQYF. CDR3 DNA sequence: TGTGCCACCAGCAGAGAGGGGACTAGTGGCTCCTACGAGCAGTACTTC.

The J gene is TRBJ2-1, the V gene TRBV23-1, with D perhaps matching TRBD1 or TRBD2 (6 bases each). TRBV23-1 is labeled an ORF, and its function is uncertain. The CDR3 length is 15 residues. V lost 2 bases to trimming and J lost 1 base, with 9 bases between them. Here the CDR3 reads CASSQGGPSYNEQFF. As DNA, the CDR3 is TGCGCCAGCAGTCAAGGGGGGCCTTCCTACAATGAGCAGTTCTTC.

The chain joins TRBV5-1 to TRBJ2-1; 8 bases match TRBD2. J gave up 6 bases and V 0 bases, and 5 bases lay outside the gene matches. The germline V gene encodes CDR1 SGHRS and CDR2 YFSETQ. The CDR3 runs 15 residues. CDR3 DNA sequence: TGCGCCAGCAGCTTGGACGGGAGGGCCAGCAATGAGCAGTTCTTC. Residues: CASSLDGRASNEQFF.

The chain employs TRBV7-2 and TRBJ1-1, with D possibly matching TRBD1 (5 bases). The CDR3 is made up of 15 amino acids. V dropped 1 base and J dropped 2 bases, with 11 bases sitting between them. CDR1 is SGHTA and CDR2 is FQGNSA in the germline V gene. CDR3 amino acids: CASSLGEGFNTEAFF. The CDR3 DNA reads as TGTGCCAGCAGCTTAGGGGAGGGGTTTAACACTGAAGCTTTCTTT.

As DNA, the CDR3 is TGTGCCAGCAGCTTAGGTGGGACTAGCGGGAGCCCTCCGGCTACGCAGTATTTT. The encoded protein is CASSLGGTSGSPPATQYF. J is TRBJ2-3 and V is TRBV13, with TRBD2 identical over 14 bases. CDR3 length: 18 amino acids. Germline CDR1 reads PRHDT; CDR2 reads FYEKMQ (reference sequence). Trimming at V came to 0 bases and at J to 8 bases, leaving 10 bases not matched to a gene.

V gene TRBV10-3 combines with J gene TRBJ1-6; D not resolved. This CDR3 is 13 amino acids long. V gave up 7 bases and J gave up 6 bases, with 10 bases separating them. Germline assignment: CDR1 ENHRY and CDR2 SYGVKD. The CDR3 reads CAITALVNSPLHF. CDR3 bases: TGTGCCATCACTGCCCTAGTTAATTCACCCCTCCACTTT.

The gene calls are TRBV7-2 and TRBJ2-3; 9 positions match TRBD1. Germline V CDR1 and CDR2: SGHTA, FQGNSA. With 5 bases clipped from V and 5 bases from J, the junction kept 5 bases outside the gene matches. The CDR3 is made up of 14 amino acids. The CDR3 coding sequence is TGTGCCAGCAGCAACAGGGGGCGGAAAGATACGCAGTATTTT. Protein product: CASSNRGRKDTQYF.

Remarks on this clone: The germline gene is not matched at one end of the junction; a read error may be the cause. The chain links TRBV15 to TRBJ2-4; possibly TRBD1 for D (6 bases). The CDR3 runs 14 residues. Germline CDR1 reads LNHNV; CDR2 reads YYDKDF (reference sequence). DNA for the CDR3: TGTGCCACCAGCAGAGGGACCGCTAGGACAGAAGTACACTTC. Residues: CATSRGTARTEVHF.

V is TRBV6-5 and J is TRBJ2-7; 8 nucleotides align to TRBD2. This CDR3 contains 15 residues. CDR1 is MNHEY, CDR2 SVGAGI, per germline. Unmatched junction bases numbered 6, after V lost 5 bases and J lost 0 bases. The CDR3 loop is CASSQTLAGSYEQYF. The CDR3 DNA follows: TGTGCCAGCAGTCAAACCCTAGCGGGCTCCTACGAGCAGTACTTC.

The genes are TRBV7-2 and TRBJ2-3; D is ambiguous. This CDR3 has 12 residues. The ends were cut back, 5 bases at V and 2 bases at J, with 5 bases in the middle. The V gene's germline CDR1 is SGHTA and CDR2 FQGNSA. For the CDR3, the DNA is TGTGCCAGCAGCCCAAACACAGATACGCAGTATTTT. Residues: CASSPNTDTQYF.

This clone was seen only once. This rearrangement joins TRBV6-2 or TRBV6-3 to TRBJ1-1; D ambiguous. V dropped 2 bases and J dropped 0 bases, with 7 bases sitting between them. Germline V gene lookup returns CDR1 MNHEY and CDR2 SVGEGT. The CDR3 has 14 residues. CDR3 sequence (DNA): TGTGCCAGCAGTTACGTGGAGATGAACACTGAAGCTTTCTTT. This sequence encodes CASSYVEMNTEAFF.

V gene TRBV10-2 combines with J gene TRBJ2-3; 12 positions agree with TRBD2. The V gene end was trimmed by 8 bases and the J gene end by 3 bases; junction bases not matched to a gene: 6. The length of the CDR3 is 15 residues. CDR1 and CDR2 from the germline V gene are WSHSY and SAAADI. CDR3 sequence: CASSSGRASTDTQYF. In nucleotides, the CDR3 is TGCGCCAGCTCTAGCGGGAGGGCAAGTACAGATACGCAGTATTTT.

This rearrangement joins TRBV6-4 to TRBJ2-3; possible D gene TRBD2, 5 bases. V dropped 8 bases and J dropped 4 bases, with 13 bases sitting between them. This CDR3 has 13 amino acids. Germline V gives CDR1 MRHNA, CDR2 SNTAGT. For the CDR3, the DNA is TGTGCCAGCGGGAGAAGTATGGCAGATACGCAGTATTTT. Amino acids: CASGRSMADTQYF.

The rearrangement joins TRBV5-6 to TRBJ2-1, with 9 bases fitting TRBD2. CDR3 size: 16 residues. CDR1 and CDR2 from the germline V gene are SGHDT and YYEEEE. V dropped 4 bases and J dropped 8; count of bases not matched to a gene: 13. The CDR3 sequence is CASSKDSLAGRYEQFF. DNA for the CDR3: TGTGCCAGCAGCAAGGACAGTCTAGCGGGAAGGTATGAGCAGTTCTTC.

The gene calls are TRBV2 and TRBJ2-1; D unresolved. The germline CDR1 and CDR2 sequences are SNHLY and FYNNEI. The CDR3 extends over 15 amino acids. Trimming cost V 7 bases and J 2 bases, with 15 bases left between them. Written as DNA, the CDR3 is TGTGCCAGCACCCCCGGCAGGTCAACCTACAATGAGCAGTTCTTC. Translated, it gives CASTPGRSTYNEQFF. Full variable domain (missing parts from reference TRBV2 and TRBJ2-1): EPEVTQTPSHQVTQMGQEVILRCVPISNHLYFYWYRQILGQKVEFLVSFYNNEISEKSEIFDDQFSVERPDGSNFTLKIRSTKLEDSAMYFCASTPGRSTYNEQFFGPGTRLTVL.

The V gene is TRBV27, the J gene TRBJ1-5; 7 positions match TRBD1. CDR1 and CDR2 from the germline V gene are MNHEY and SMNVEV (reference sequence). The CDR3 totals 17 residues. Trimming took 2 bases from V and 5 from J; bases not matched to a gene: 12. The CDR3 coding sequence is TGTGCCAGCAGTTTAGTTGTTCGACAGGGAGGCGATCAGCCCCAGCATTTT. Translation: CASSLVVRQGGDQPQHF.

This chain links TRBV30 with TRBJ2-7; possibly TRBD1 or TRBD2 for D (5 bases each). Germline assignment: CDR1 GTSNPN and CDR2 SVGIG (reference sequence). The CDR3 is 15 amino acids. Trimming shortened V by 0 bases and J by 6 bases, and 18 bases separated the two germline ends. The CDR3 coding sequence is TGTGCCTGGAGTGTATTCCTCCAGGGAGTAGGCGAGCAGTACTTC. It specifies CAWSVFLQGVGEQYF.

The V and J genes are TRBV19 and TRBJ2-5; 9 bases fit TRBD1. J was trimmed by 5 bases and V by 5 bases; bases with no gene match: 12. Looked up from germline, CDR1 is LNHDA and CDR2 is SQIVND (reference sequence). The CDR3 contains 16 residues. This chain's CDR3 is CASSLSGTGPRETQYF. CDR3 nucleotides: TGTGCCAGTAGTCTCTCCGGGACAGGGCCCCGGGAGACCCAGTACTTC.

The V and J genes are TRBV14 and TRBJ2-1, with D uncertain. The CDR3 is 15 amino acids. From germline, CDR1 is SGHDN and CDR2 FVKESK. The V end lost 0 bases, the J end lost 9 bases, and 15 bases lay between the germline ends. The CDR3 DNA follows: TGTGCCAGCAGCCAAGACGTTAGACCTTATGGTGAGCAGTTCTTC. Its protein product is CASSQDVRPYGEQFF.

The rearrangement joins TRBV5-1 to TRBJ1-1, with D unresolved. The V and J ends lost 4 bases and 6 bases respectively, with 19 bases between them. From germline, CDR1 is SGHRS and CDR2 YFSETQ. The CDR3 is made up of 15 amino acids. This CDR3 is CASSEDSGFGSEAFF. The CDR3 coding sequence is TGCGCCAGCAGCGAAGACTCGGGTTTCGGATCTGAAGCTTTCTTT.

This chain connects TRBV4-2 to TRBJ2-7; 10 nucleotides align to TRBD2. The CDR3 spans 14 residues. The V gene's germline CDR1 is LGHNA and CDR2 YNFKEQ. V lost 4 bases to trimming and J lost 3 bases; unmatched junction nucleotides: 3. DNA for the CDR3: TGTGCCAGCAGCCCTAGCGGGAGCCACTACGAGCAGTACTTC. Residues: CASSPSGSHYEQYF.

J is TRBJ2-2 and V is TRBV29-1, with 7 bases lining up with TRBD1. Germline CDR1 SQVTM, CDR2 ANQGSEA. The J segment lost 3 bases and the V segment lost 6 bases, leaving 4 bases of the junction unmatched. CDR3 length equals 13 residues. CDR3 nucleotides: TGCAGCGTCGCACAGGGGTACACCGGGGAGCTGTTTTTT. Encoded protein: CSVAQGYTGELFF.

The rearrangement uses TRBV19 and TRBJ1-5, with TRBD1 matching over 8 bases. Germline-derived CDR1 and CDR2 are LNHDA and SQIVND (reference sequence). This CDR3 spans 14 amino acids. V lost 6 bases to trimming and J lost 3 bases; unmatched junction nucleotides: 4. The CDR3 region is CASRPGGYNQPQHF. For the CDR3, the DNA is TGTGCCAGTAGACCAGGGGGCTACAATCAGCCCCAGCATTTT.

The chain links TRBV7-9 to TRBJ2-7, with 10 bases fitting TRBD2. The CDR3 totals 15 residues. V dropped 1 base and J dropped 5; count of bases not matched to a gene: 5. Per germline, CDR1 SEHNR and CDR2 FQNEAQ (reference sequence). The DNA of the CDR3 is TGTGCCAGCAGCTTAGGGCTAGCGGGGGAGAACGAGCAGTACTTC. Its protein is CASSLGLAGENEQYF.

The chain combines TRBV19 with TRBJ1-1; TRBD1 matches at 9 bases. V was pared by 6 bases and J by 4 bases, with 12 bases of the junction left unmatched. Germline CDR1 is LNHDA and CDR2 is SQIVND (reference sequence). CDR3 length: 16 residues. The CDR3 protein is CASSPSDRGFPTEAFF. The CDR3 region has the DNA TGTGCCAGTAGCCCTAGTGACAGGGGGTTTCCCACTGAAGCTTTCTTT.

The CDR3 DNA follows: TGCAGTGCCAGTCTGGACAGGATTTGGGGGTACAATGAGCAGTTCTTC. Protein product: CSASLDRIWGYNEQFF. The chain recombines TRBV20-1 with TRBJ2-1, with TRBD1 matching over 7 bases. CDR1 and CDR2 (germline): DFQATT, SNEGSKA (reference sequence). Trimming took 6 bases from V and 4 from J; bases not matched to a gene: 15. The CDR3 sequence is 16 residues long.